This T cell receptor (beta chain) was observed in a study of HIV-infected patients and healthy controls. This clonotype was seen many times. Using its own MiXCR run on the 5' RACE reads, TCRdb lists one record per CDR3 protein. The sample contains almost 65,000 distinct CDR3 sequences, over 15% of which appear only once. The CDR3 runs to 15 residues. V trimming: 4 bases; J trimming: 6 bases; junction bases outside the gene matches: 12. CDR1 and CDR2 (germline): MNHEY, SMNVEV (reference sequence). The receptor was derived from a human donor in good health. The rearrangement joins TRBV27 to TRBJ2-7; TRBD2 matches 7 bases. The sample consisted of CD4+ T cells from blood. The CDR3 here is CASSSGGSYPTEQYF. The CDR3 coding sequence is TGTGCCAGCAGTTCGGGCGGGAGTTACCCTACCGAGCAGTACTTC.